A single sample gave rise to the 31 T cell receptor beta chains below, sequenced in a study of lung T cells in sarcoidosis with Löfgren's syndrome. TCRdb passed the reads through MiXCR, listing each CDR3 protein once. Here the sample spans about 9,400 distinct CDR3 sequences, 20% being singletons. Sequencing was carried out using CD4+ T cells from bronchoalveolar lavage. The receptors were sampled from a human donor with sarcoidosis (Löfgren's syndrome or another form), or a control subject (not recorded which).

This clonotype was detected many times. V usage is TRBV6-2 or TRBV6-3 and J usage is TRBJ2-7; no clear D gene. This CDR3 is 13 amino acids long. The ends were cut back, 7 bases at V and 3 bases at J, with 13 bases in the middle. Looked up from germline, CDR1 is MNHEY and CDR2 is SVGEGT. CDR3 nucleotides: TGTGCCAGCACCGACGGCAGCCTCTACGAGCAGTACTTC. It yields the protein CASTDGSLYEQYF.

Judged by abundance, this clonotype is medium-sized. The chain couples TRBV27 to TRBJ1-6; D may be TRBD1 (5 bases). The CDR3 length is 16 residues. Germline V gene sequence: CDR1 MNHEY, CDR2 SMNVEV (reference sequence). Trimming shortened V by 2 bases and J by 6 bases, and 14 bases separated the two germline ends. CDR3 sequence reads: CASSLRGGESNSPLHF. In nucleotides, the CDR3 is TGTGCCAGCAGTTTAAGGGGAGGTGAGAGTAATTCACCCCTCCACTTT.

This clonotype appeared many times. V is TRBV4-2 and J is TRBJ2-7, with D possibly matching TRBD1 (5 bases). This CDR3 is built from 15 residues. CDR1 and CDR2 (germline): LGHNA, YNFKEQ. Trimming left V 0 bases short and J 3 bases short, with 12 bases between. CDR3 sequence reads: CASSQDLQGYYEQYF. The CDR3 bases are TGTGCCAGCAGCCAAGATTTGCAGGGTTACTACGAGCAGTACTTC.

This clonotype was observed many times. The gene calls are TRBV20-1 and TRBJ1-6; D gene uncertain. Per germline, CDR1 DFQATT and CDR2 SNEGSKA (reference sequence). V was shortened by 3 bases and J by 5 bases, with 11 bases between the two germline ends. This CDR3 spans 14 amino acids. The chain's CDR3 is CSARGEADNSPLHF. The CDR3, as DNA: TGCAGTGCTAGGGGAGAGGCAGATAATTCACCCCTCCACTTT.

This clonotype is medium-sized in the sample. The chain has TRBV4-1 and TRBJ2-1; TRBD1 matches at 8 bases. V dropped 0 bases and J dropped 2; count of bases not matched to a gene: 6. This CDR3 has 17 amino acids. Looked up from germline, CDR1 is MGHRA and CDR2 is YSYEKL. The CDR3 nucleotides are TGCGCCAGCAGCCAAGATCTGACAGGGGCGGCCTACAATGAGCAGTTCTTC. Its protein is CASSQDLTGAAYNEQFF.

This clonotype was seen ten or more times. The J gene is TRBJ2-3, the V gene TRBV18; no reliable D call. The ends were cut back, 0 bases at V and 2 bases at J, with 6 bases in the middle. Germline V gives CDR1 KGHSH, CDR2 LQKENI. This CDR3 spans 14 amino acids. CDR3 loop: CASSPPIDTDTQYF. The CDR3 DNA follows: TGTGCCAGCTCACCACCAATCGACACAGATACGCAGTATTTT.

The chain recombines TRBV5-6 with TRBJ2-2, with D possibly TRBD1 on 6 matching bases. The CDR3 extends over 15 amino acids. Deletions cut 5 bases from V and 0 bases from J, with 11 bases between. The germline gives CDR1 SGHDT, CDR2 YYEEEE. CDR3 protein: CASRSTGANTGELFF. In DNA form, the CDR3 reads TGTGCCAGCAGGTCGACAGGCGCGAACACCGGGGAGCTGTTTTTT.

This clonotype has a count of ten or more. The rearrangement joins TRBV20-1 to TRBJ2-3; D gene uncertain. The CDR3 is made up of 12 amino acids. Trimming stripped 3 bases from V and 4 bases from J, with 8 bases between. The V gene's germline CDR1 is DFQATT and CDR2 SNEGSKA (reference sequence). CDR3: CSARTGPDTQYF. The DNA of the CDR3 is TGCAGTGCTAGGACCGGCCCAGATACGCAGTATTTT.

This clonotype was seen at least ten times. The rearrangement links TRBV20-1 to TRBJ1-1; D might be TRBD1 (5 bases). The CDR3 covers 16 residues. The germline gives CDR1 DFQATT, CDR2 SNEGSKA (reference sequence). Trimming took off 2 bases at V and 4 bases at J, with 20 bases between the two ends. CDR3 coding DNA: TGCAGTGCTAGACCCTTCGTCGGGACGGCCCGCACTGAAGCTTTCTTT. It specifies CSARPFVGTARTEAFF.

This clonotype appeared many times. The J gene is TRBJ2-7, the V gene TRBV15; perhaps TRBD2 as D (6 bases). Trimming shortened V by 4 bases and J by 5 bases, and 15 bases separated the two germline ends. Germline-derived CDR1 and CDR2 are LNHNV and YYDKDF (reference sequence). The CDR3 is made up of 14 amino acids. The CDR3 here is CATSTPGGTNEQYF. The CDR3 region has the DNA TGTGCCACCAGCACACCAGGAGGGACGAACGAGCAGTACTTC.

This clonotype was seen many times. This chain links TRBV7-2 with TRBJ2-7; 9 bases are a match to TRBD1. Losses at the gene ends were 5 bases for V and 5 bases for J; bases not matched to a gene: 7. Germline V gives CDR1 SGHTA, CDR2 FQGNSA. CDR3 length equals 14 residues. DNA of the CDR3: TGTGCCAGCAGCCCGGGACAGGGCTACCACGAGCAGTACTTC. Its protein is CASSPGQGYHEQYF. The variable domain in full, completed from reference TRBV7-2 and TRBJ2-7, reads GAGVSQSPSNKVTEKGKDVELRCDPISGHTALYWYRQSLGQGLEFLIYFQGNSAPDKSGLPSDRFSAERTGGSVSTLTIQRTQQEDSAVYLCASSPGQGYHEQYFGPGTRLTVT.

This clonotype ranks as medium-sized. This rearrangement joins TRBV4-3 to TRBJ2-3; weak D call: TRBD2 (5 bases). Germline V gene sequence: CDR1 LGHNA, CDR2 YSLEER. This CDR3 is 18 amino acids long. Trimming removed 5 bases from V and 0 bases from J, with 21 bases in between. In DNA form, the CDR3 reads TGCGCCAGCAGCGTCCGCTTTCCCCGGGGAGCTAGCACAGATACGCAGTATTTT. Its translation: CASSVRFPRGASTDTQYF.

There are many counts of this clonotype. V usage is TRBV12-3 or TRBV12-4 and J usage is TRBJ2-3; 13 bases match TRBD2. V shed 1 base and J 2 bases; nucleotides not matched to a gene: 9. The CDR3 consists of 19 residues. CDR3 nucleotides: TGTGCCAGCAGTTTAGTACTAGCGGGAGGGAGTACTCACACAGATACGCAGTATTTT. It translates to CASSLVLAGGSTHTDTQYF.

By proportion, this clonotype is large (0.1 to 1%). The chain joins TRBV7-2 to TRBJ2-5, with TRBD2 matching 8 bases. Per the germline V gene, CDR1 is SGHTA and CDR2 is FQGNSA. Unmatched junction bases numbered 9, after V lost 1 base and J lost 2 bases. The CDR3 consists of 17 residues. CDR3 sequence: CASSLGGGGGGQETQYF. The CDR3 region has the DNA TGTGCCAGCAGCTTAGGTGGTGGCGGCGGGGGGCAAGAGACCCAGTACTTC.

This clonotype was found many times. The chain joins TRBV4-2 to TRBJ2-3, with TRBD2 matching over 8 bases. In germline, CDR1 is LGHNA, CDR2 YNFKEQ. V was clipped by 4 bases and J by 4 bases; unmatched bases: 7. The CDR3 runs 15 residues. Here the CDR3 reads CASSPRGGGSDTQYF. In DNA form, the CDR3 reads TGTGCCAGCAGCCCCCGGGGGGGCGGGTCAGATACGCAGTATTTT.

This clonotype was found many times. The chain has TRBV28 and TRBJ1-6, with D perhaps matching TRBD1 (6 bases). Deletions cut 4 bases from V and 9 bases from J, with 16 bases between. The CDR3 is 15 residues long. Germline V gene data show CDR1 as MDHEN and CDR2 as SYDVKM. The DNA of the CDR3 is TGTGCCAGCAGTTCACCAGGGGTAGGAGGTTCACCCCTCCACTTT. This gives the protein CASSSPGVGGSPLHF.

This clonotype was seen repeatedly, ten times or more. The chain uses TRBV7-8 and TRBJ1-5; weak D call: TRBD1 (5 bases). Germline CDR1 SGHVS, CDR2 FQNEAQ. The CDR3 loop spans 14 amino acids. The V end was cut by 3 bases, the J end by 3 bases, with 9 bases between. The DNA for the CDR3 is TGTGCCAGCAGCTTGCGGGGGGTCAATCAGCCCCAGCATTTT. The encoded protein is CASSLRGVNQPQHF.

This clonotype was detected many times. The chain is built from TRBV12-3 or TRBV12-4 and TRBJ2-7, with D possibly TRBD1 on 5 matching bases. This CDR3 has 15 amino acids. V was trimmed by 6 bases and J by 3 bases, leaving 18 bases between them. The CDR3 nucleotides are TGTGCCAGCAGCCCCCGGCAGGGAACCGTCTACGAGCAGTACTTC. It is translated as CASSPRQGTVYEQYF.

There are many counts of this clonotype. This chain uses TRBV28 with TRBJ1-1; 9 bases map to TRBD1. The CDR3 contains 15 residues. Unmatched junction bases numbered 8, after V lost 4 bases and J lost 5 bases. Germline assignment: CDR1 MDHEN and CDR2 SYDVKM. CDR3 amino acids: CASSSPGQGVTEAFF. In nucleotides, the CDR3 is TGTGCCAGCAGTTCGCCGGGACAGGGCGTAACTGAAGCTTTCTTT.

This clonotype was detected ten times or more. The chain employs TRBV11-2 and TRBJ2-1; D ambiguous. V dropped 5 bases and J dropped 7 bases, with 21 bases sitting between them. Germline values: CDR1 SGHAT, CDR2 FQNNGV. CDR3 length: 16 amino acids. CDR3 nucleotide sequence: TGTGCCAGCAGCCAAGCCGGTCTGGCCCCGAGGAATGAGCAGTTCTTC. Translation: CASSQAGLAPRNEQFF.

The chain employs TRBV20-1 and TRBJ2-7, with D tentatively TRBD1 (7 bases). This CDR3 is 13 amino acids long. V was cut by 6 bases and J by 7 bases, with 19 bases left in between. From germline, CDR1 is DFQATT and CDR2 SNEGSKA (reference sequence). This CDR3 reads CSARRDRPKEQYF. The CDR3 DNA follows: TGCAGTGCCCGGCGGGACAGACCTAAAGAGCAGTACTTC.

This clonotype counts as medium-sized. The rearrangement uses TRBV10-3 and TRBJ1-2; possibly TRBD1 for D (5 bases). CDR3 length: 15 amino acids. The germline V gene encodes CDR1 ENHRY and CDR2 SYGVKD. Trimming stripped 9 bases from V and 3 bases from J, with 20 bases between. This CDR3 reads CAILPAGSRDYGYTF. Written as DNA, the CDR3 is TGTGCCATACTTCCTGCGGGTAGCAGGGACTATGGCTACACCTTC.

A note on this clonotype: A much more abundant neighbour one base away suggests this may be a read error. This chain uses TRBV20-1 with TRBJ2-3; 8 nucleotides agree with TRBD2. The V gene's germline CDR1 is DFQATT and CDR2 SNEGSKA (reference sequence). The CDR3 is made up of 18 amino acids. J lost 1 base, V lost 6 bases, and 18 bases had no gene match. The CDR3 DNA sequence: TGCAGTGCGACTCGGGGCGGGGGGACTCCTCTTTGCACAGATACGCAGTATTTT. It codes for CSATRGGGTPLCTDTQYF.

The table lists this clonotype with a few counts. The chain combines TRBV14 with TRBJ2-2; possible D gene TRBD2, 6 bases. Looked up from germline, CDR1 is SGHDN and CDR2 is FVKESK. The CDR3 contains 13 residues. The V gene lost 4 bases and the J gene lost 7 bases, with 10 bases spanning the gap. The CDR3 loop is CASSLTEGGELFF. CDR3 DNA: TGTGCCAGCAGCCTTACGGAGGGCGGGGAGCTGTTTTTT.

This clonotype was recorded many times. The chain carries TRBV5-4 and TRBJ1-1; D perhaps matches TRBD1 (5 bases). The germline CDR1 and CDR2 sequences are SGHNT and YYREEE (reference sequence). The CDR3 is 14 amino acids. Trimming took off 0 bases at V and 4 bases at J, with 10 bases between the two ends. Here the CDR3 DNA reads TGTGCCAGCAGCTTGGGGACAAAAGGCACTGAAGCTTTCTTT. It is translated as CASSLGTKGTEAFF.

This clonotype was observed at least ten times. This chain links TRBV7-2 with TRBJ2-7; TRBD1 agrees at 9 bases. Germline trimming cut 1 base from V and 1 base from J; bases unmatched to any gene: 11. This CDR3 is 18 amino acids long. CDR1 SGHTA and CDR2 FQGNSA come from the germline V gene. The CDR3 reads CASSLESVGTGSSYEQYF. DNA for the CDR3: TGTGCCAGCAGCTTAGAATCCGTCGGGACAGGGTCATCCTACGAGCAGTACTTC.

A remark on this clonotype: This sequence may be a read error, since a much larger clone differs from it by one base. The CDR3 loop reads CASSQGPLVEALF. The CDR3 nucleotides read TGTGCCAGCAGCCAAGGTCCATTGGTCGAAGCTTTATTT. The V call is TRBV3-1, the J call TRBJ1-1; D call uncertain. Germline V gene sequence: CDR1 LGHDT, CDR2 YNNKEL (reference sequence). This CDR3 is built from 13 residues.

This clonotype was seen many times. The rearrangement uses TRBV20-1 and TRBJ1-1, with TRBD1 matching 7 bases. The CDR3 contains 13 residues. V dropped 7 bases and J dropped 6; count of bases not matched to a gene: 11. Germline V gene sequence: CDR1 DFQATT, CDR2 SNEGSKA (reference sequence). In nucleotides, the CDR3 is TGCAGTGGACTAGAAAGGGGGCTCGCTGAAGCTTTCTTT. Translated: CSGLERGLAEAFF.

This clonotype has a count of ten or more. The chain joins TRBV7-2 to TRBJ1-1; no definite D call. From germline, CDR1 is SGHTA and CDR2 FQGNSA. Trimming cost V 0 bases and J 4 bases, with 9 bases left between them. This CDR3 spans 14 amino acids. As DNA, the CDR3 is TGTGCCAGCAGCTTAGCGGGGTTCCTCACTGAAGCTTTCTTT. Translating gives CASSLAGFLTEAFF. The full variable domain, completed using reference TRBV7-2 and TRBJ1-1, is GAGVSQSPSNKVTEKGKDVELRCDPISGHTALYWYRQSLGQGLEFLIYFQGNSAPDKSGLPSDRFSAERTGGSVSTLTIQRTQQEDSAVYLCASSLAGFLTEAFFGQGTRLTVV.

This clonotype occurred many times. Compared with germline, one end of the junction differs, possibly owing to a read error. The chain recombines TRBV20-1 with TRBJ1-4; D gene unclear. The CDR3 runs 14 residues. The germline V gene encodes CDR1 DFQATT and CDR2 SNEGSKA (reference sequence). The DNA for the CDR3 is TGCAGTGCTAGAGATGGTAAATCCGATGAAAAACTGCTTTTT. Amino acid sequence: CSARDGKSDEKLLF.

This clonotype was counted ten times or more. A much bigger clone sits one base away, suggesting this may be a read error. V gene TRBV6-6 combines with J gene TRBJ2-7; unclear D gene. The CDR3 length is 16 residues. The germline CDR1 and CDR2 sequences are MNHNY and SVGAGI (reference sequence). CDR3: CASSYSDASLSCEQYF. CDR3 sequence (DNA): TGTGCCAGCAGCTACTCGGACGCGTCTCTTTCCTGCGAGCAGTACTTC.